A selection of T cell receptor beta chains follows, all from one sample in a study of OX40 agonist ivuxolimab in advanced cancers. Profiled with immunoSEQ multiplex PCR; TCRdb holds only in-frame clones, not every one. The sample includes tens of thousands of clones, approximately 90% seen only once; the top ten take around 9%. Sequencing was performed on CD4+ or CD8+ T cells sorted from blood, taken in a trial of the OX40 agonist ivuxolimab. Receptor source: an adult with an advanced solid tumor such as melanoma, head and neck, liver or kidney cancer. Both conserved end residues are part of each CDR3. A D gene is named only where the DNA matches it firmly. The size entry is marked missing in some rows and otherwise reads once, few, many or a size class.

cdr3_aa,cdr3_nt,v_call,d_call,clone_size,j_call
CASSLDSSQGQPQHF,TGTGCCAGCAGCTTAGACAGTTCGCAAGGTCAGCCCCAGCATTTT,TRBV7-3,.,.,TRBJ1-5
CASSLAGGPKRYNEQFF,TGTGCCAGCAGCCTTGCGGGGGGACCCAAGAGGTACAATGAGCAGTTCTTC,TRBV7-6,TRBD2,.,TRBJ2-1
CASSPGTLSNQPQHF,TGCGCCAGCAGCCCGGGAACACTTAGCAATCAGCCCCAGCATTTT,TRBV5-1,.,.,TRBJ1-5
CATTVGTSGYNEQFF,TGTGCCACTACCGTCGGGACTAGCGGTTACAATGAGCAGTTCTTC,TRBV19,TRBD2,.,TRBJ2-1
CASSVERGIYNEQFF,TGTGCCAGCAGCGTAGAGCGGGGGATATACAATGAGCAGTTCTTC,TRBV9,TRBD2,.,TRBJ2-1
CASSYRETHYGQGSHEQYF,TGCGCCAGCAGCTACAGGGAGACGCATTATGGACAGGGGAGTCACGAGCAGTACTTC,TRBV4-1,TRBD1,.,TRBJ2-7
CASSWAINTEAFF,TGTGCCAGTAGCTGGGCGATCAACACTGAAGCTTTCTTT,TRBV19,.,.,TRBJ1-1
CASSLSPGTGIYGYTF,TGTGCCAGCAGTTTATCCCCCGGGACAGGGATCTATGGCTACACCTTC,TRBV27,TRBD1,.,TRBJ1-2
CASSLLPGGNNEQFF,TGTGCCAGCAGCTTACTGCCGGGGGGGAACAATGAGCAGTTCTTC,TRBV7-3,TRBD2,.,TRBJ2-1
CASSDEGTGRTEAFF,TGTGCCAGCAGCGACGAAGGGACAGGGCGAACTGAAGCTTTCTTT,TRBV6-4,TRBD1,.,TRBJ1-1
CASTDTAIGRTNTEAFF,TGTGCCAGCACCGACACGGCGATAGGGAGGACGAACACTGAAGCTTTCTTT,TRBV4-2,.,.,TRBJ1-1
CASSWDRGGGDGYTF,TGCGCCAGCAGCTGGGACAGGGGCGGTGGCGATGGCTACACCTTC,TRBV5-1,TRBD1,.,TRBJ1-2
CASSVGVLSYEQYF,TGTGCCAGCAGCGTGGGTGTTCTCTCCTACGAGCAGTACTTC,TRBV9,.,.,TRBJ2-7
CASSPRGSSYEQYF,TGTGCCAGCAGCCCAAGGGGCAGCTCCTACGAGCAGTACTTC,TRBV25-1,.,.,TRBJ2-7
CASSPKDRGHGYTF,TGTGCCAGCTCACCAAAGGACAGGGGGCATGGCTACACCTTC,TRBV18,TRBD1,.,TRBJ1-2
CASATGDTQYF,TGTGCCAGCGCCACCGGAGATACGCAGTATTTT,TRBV7-6,.,once,TRBJ2-3
CTSSLEAGNEKLFF,TGCACCAGCAGCCTAGAGGCGGGTAATGAAAAACTGTTTTTT,TRBV1,.,.,TRBJ1-4
CASSLLGYNEQFF,TGTGCCAGCAGCCTTTTAGGATACAATGAGCAGTTCTTC,TRBV27,.,.,TRBJ2-1
CASSQDGGSTEAFF,TGCGCCAGCAGCCAAGATGGGGGGAGCACTGAAGCTTTCTTT,TRBV4-1,.,once,TRBJ1-1
CASSVAAQGNQPQHF,TGTGCCAGCAGCGTAGCTGCACAGGGGAATCAGCCCCAGCATTTT,TRBV9,TRBD1,few,TRBJ1-5
CSVEYPVHEQYF,TGCAGCGTTGAATACCCCGTCCACGAGCAGTACTTC,TRBV29-1,.,.,TRBJ2-7
CASSRYFARSDTQYF,TGTGCCAGCAGCCGCTATTTTGCCAGGTCAGATACGCAGTATTTT,TRBV9,.,.,TRBJ2-3
CASSSGTEYNQPQHF,TGTGCCAGTAGTTCCGGGACCGAATACAATCAGCCCCAGCATTTT,TRBV19,.,once,TRBJ1-5
CSVFTTGRNTIYF,TGCAGCGTTTTTACTACAGGGCGGAACACCATATATTTT,TRBV29-1,.,.,TRBJ1-3
CASSQRVAGYEQYF,TGTGCCAGCAGCCAGCGGGTGGCCGGCTACGAGCAGTACTTC,TRBV7-9,.,.,TRBJ2-7
CASSLTPNQETQYF,TGTGCCAGCAGTCTTACCCCCAACCAAGAGACCCAGTACTTC,TRBV7-3,.,.,TRBJ2-5
CASSYRKNYEQYF,TGTGCCAGCAGTTACCGCAAAAACTACGAGCAGTACTTC,TRBV6-6,.,.,TRBJ2-7
CAWSDGDRVGSYGYTF,TGTGCCTGGAGTGACGGGGACAGGGTTGGGTCCTATGGCTACACCTTC,TRBV30,TRBD1,.,TRBJ1-2
CASSPSGDRSYEQYF,TGTGCCAGCAGTCCCTCGGGAGATAGGTCCTACGAGCAGTACTTC,TRBV27,.,once,TRBJ2-7
CASSQEIRSNEKLFF,TGCGCCAGCAGCCAAGAAATCAGGTCTAATGAAAAACTGTTTTTT,TRBV4-3,.,.,TRBJ1-4
CASSVNGGMSTDTQYF,TGTGCCAGCAGCGTAAATGGGGGCATGTCCACAGATACGCAGTATTTT,TRBV9,.,once,TRBJ2-3
CASSLGQGIALGYGYTF,TGTGCCAGCAGCTTGGGACAGGGGATAGCGCTAGGCTATGGCTACACCTTC,TRBV5-6,TRBD1,.,TRBJ1-2
CASSLGELTEAFF,TGTGCCAGCAGCTTAGGGGAATTGACTGAAGCTTTCTTT,TRBV5-4,.,once,TRBJ1-1
CASSLSVSMNTEAFF,TGTGCCAGCAGCCTATCAGTCAGTATGAACACTGAAGCTTTCTTT,TRBV14,.,.,TRBJ1-1
CASSAIRQGVNQPQHF,TGTGCCAGCAGCGCAATTAGACAGGGGGTGAATCAGCCCCAGCATTTT,TRBV9,TRBD1,.,TRBJ1-5
CASSQRASSGRPRSEQFF,TGTGCCAGCAGCCAAAGGGCCTCTAGCGGGAGGCCGAGGAGTGAGCAGTTCTTC,TRBV14,TRBD2,.,TRBJ2-1
CASSSRTNVNTEAFF,TGTGCCAGCAGCTCAAGGACAAATGTGAACACTGAAGCTTTCTTT,TRBV7-9,.,once,TRBJ1-1
CASSPTGYSNQPQHF,TGTGCCAGCAGCCCGACAGGGTATAGCAATCAGCCCCAGCATTTT,TRBV27,TRBD1,.,TRBJ1-5
CASSPRDSSYEQYF,TGTGCCAGCTCACCCCGGGACTCCTCCTACGAGCAGTACTTC,TRBV18,.,once,TRBJ2-7
CASSPSTGTAYEQYF,TGTGCCAGCAGCCCATCGACAGGGACTGCCTACGAGCAGTACTTC,TRBV11-3,.,.,TRBJ2-7
CSVGRDVELFF,TGCAGCGTCGGGAGGGACGTGGAGCTGTTTTTT,TRBV29-1,TRBD2,.,TRBJ2-2
CASSILGGSNTEAFF,TGTGCCAGTAGTATTTTAGGGGGGAGCAACACTGAAGCTTTCTTT,TRBV19,.,.,TRBJ1-1
CASSDCLDEKLFF,TGTGCCAGCAGTGACTGCCTGGATGAAAAACTGTTTTTT,TRBV6-4,.,once,TRBJ1-4
CASSQGWTGPYNEQFF,TGCGCCAGCAGCCAAGGGTGGACAGGGCCCTACAATGAGCAGTTCTTC,TRBV4-3,TRBD1,once,TRBJ2-1